This T cell receptor (beta chain) was found in a study of graft-versus-host responses after intestinal transplantation (dated by TCRdb to the early 2020s). With respect to the entire study: Multivisceral, liver-intestinal, or isolated intestinal transplants were received by the recipients. Anti-thymocyte globulin induction was given to all recipients, followed by maintenance tacrolimus and steroids for 3 to 4 years. After intestinal transplantation, graft-versus-host and host-versus-graft alloreactive T cell clones were followed in the graft, circulation and bone marrow using bulk TCR-beta CDR3 sequencing. Alloreactive clones were identified by sequencing pre-transplant mixed lymphocyte reaction products and comparing these products with unstimulated pre-transplant donor and recipient T cells. Of the roughly 24 intestinal transplant recipients enrolled in the cohort, one of whom was a retransplant, a few patients without pretransplant specimens were excluded. A peak of at least 4% donor T cells among recipient peripheral blood mononuclear cells was the definition used for donor T cell macrochimerism. Rather than going through the commercial service, samples from a few later patients were sequenced in-house on an Illumina MiSeq and processed with MiXCR. General conclusions and limits of the study: In the allografts of patients with donor T cell macrochimerism, GvH to HvG T cell clonal ratios were high. The conclusions were limited by the relatively low number and heterogeneity of the intestinal transplant patients. GvH clones were found in recipient bone marrow, and some of the GvH clones appeared earlier in ileal mucosa or blood, which is consistent with an intestinal mucosal origin. Early after transplant, peak levels of circulating GvH clones were associated with declines in HvG clones.

In regard to this clone: The specificity of this receptor is unknown. The missing conserved phenylalanine or tryptophan at the end of this CDR3 makes a read error likely. The limits of the CDR3 on the DNA are not certain, so only TCRdb's listed CDR3 is given.

A total of 10 residues make up the CDR3, ends included. Libraries were constructed by the immunoSEQ multiplex PCR assay. For most patients, genomic DNA was isolated with the Qiagen DNeasy Blood and Tissue Kit and shipped frozen to Adaptive Biotechnologies for TCR sequencing. High-throughput TCR-beta CDR3 sequencing of genomic DNA from most patients was performed by Adaptive Biotechnologies. The authors' analysis ran thus. Adaptive's ImmunoSEQ software was the source of the TCR sequencing data for about 18 patients, while a few other patients were processed with MiXCR and VDJtools. CD4 versus CD8 sorting errors were corrected by removing sequences found in both subsets at a frequency ratio below 5:1. CDR3 nucleotide sequences shared between donor and recipient were removed because the origin of such sequences could not be assigned. To count as alloreactive, a clone needed at least 2-fold expansion over unstimulated cells and a minimum CFSE-low frequency of 0.002% (template counts) or 0.001% (read counts). Clones were considered mappable if detected in sequenced pre-transplant spleen, lymph node, or MLR CFSE-low populations of the donor or recipient. The cumulative frequency of alloreactive clones was calculated as a percentage of all sequences, weighted by copy number. TCRdb's version of the immuneACCESS table is confined to in-frame rearrangements and falls short of the full clone set. An unresolved V gene accounts for under half of the shortfall where checked; the remainder is of unknown origin. The DNA was the basis for D and trimming; V, J and clone size are from that table. This sample is represented by around 100,000 clones; roughly nine tenths of them were singletons. Jointly, the top ten make up 0.9% to 1% of the sample.

According to the study, the label for this sample's time point signals: cells obtained before transplantation from donor or recipient. CD3+CD4+ and CD3+CD8+ populations were FACS-sorted from unstimulated pre-transplant donor and recipient cells taken from spleen or lymph nodes. This receptor chain uses TRBV21-1 and TRBJ1-5. TRBV21-1 is a recognized pseudogene. The source material was unstimulated CD4+ T cells sorted from spleen or lymph node cells, sampled before transplant. The source of this sequence is a human donor who was the organ donor for an intestinal transplant. CDR3 protein: CASSNRAEEL.